The 14 T cell receptor beta chains below all came from one sample that was sequenced in a study of metastatic and nonmetastatic thyroid tumors. TCRdb re-processed the PCR reads through MiXCR. The sample has around 24,000 clones, under 30% seen once. Thyroid surgery had not been preceded by any treatment in any patient. Sequenced material: tumor tissue. These receptor sequences come from a male donor with papillary thyroid cancer or a benign thyroid nodule (not recorded which). Some clones in this sample may be carry-over from other donors' samples.

This clone was seen a handful of times. V and J are TRBV6-1 and TRBJ1-2, with 8 bases aligning to TRBD1. The CDR3 runs 15 residues. J lost 3 bases, V lost 6 bases, and 9 bases had no gene match. Germline V CDR1 and CDR2: MNHNS, SASEGT. CDR3 region: CASSLRQGMDYGYTF. CDR3 nucleotide sequence: TGTGCCAGCAGCCTACGACAGGGGATGGACTATGGCTACACCTTC.

The chain recombines TRBV5-1 with TRBJ2-7; maybe TRBD2 (6 bases). The length of the CDR3 is 14 residues. Trimming left V 0 bases short and J 5 bases short, with 12 bases between. Germline V CDR1 and CDR2: SGHRS, YFSETQ. CDR3 nucleotides: TGCGCCAGCAGCTTGGCCTATCGGGGGAACGAGCAGTACTTC. Translated, it gives CASSLAYRGNEQYF.

Within the sample, this clone is medium-sized. J is TRBJ1-6 and V is TRBV27; no reliable D call. V was cut by 7 bases and J by 7 bases, with 20 bases left in between. CDR1 is MNHEY, CDR2 SMNVEV, per germline (reference sequence). The CDR3 spans 16 residues. The CDR3 DNA is TGTGCCAGCAAACCGGGTAGTCCCTTCCTAAATTCACCCCTCCACTTT. It codes for CASKPGSPFLNSPLHF.

As concerns this clone: One end of the junction varies from germline; a read error may be responsible. This chain links TRBV4-2 with TRBJ1-4; D perhaps matches TRBD1 (5 bases). This CDR3 is built from 15 residues. Germline CDR1 reads LGHNA; CDR2 reads YNFKEQ. The chain's CDR3 is CASTQGAGGGEELFF. CDR3 DNA: TGTGCCAGCACCCAAGGGGCCGGTGGTGGAGAAGAACTGTTTTTT.

In regard to this clone: Other DNA sequences in this specimen translate into the identical CDR3. The gene calls are TRBV6-4 and TRBJ2-7; D is possibly TRBD2 (7 bases). The CDR3 has 19 residues. In germline, CDR1 is MRHNA, CDR2 SNTAGT. Trimming cost V 0 bases and J 5 bases, with 26 bases left between them. For the CDR3, the DNA is TGTGCCAGCAGTGACTCGAGGGGGGGAGGCGGAGGGCCTTTCCACGAGCAGTACTTC. Translation gives CASSDSRGGGGGPFHEQYF.

This clone has ten or more counts. This chain joins TRBV4-1 and TRBJ2-2; either TRBD1 or TRBD2 may supply D (5 bases each). This CDR3 has 16 amino acids. CDR1 and CDR2 from the germline V gene are MGHRA and YSYEKL. With 0 bases removed from V and 3 bases from J, the gap between germline ends came to 11 bases. CDR3 sequence: CASSQEVMGHTGELFF. The CDR3 DNA reads TGCGCCAGCAGCCAAGAGGTGATGGGACACACCGGGGAGCTGTTTTTT.

This clone was observed at least ten times. Different DNA sequences within this sample yield the same CDR3. CDR3 nucleotides: TGTGCCACCAGCACTTCCCCAGACAGCACAGATACGCAGTATTTT. Its translation is CATSTSPDSTDTQYF. The chain uses TRBV15 and TRBJ2-3; D gene ambiguous. V gave up 4 bases and J gave up 0 bases, with 11 bases separating them. This CDR3 is 15 amino acids long. Germline V gene lookup returns CDR1 LNHNV and CDR2 YYDKDF (reference sequence).

This clone was seen at least ten times. This chain links TRBV2 with TRBJ2-5, with 11 bases fitting TRBD2. Germline V CDR1 and CDR2: SNHLY, FYNNEI. Germline trimming cut 3 bases from V and 4 bases from J; bases unmatched to any gene: 7. This CDR3 contains 16 residues. CDR3 DNA sequence: TGTGCCAGCAGTGATAGGAGACTAGCGGGAATAGAGACCCAGTACTTC. Translated, it gives CASSDRRLAGIETQYF.

The gene calls are TRBV28 and TRBJ2-7; maybe TRBD2 (5 bases). This CDR3 is built from 14 residues. Germline V gives CDR1 MDHEN, CDR2 SYDVKM. The germline V and J ends were trimmed by 6 bases and 2 bases, with 14 bases remaining between them. The CDR3 DNA follows: TGTGCCAGCAGCCCTTGGGAGATAACCTACGAGCAGTACTTC. Residues: CASSPWEITYEQYF.

A word on this clone: This sequence may be a read error, since a much larger clone differs from it by one base. The chain has TRBV28 and TRBJ2-1; TRBD2 agrees at 12 bases. The junction had 10 bases not matched to a gene; V was cut back by 7 bases and J by 9 bases. The CDR3 is 15 amino acids. Per the germline V gene, CDR1 is MDHEN and CDR2 is SYDVKM. CDR3 sequence reads: CASIPRLAGEGEQFF. The CDR3 DNA reads as TGTGCCAGCATCCCCCGACTAGCGGGAGAAGGTGAGCAGTTCTTC.

On this clone itself: The junction differs from germline at one of its ends, possibly a read error. The rearrangement links TRBV28 to TRBJ2-3; possibly TRBD1 for D (5 bases). The germline CDR1 and CDR2 sequences are MDHEN and SYDVKM. This CDR3 contains 12 residues. CDR3 amino acids: CASTRALDTQSF. In DNA, the CDR3 is TGTGCCAGCACCAGGGCTCTTGATACGCAGTCTTTT.

The chain carries TRBV15 and TRBJ2-7; 9 positions agree with TRBD2. The CDR3 sequence is 15 residues long. Germline CDR1 and CDR2: LNHNV and YYDKDF (reference sequence). V gave up 3 bases and J gave up 0 bases; unmatched junction bases: 3. The CDR3 coding sequence is TGTGCCACCAGCAGGCAACTAGCGGGCTCCTACGAGCAGTACTTC. It yields the protein CATSRQLAGSYEQYF.

This clone was picked up one time. The germline gene is not matched at one end of the junction; a read error may be the cause. CDR3 sequence: CASSQRRPGLAGGSKDTQYF. The CDR3 coding sequence is TGTGCCAGCTCACAACGACGACCGGGACTAGCGGGAGGGAGCAAAGATACGCAGTATTTT. The V call is TRBV18, the J call TRBJ2-3; TRBD2 matches at 16 bases. Germline CDR1 reads KGHSH; CDR2 reads LQKENI. The CDR3 is 20 amino acids. The variable domain in full, with the rest retrieved from reference TRBV18 and TRBJ2-3, is NAGVMQNPRHLVRRRGQEARLRCSPMKGHSHVYWYRQLPEEGLKFMVYLQKENIIDESGMPKERFSAEFPKEGPSILRIQQVVRGDSAAYFCASSQRRPGLAGGSKDTQYFGPGTRLTVL.

This clone is medium-sized (0.01 to 0.1%) in the sample. V usage is TRBV20-1 and J usage is TRBJ2-5; D might be TRBD2 (5 bases). The V end was cut by 6 bases, the J end by 6 bases, with 20 bases between. The CDR3 is made up of 14 amino acids. Per the germline V gene, CDR1 is DFQATT and CDR2 is SNEGSKA (reference sequence). The CDR3 DNA sequence: TGCAGTGCGCCGCGGCAGAGGGCCGCAAAGACCCAGTACTTC. Protein product: CSAPRQRAAKTQYF.